This T cell receptor beta chain derives from a study of blood T cells in healthy people across ages. A J-beta primer mix and a sample-barcoded 5' primer were used in a second PCR of roughly 7 to 12 cycles. Every cDNA molecule bore a tag from a template-switch adaptor containing 12 random nucleotides. MiXCR was run by TCRdb on the 5' RACE reads, yielding one entry per CDR3 protein. Of around 710,000 distinct CDR3 sequences detected, roughly 47% appear once; the ten largest clones hold 20%. With respect to this clonotype: Its antigen is not known. This may come from a read error, since a much larger clone is one base off.

Study results and caveats: Observed TCR beta diversity per million T cells went down as age went up. This fall followed a roughly linear course with age.

The CDR3 totals 13 residues. The chain recombines TRBV21-1 with TRBJ2-5; the table names TRBD1, a call not compared with the DNA. TRBV21-1 is a pseudogene segment. The sample consisted of blood. The source of this sequence is an older woman in good health. CDR3 in amino acids: CAISSPKVETQYF. CDR3 DNA: TGTGCCATCAGCAGCCCCAAGGTTGAGACCCAGTACTTC.